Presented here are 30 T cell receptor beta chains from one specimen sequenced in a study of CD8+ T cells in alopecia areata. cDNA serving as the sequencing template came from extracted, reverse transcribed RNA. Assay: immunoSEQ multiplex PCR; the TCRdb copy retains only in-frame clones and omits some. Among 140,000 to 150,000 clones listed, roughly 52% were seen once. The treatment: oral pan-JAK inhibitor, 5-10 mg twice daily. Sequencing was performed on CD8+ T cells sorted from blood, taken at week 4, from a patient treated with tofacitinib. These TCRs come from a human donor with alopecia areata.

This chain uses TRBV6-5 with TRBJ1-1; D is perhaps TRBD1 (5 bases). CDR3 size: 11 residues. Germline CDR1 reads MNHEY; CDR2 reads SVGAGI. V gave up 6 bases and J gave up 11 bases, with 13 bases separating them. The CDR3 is CASRSLEGAFF. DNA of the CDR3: TGTGCCAGCAGAAGTCTTGAGGGGGCTTTCTTT.

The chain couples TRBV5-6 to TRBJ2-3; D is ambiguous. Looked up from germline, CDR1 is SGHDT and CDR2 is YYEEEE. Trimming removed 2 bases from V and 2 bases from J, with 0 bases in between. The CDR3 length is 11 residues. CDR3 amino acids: CASSFTDTQYF. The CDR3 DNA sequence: TGTGCCAGCAGCTTCACAGATACGCAGTATTTT.

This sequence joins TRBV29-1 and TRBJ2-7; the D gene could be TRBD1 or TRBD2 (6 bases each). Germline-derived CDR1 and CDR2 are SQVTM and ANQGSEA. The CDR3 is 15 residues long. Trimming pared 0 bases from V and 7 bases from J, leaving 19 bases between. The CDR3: CSVEEVLVEGGEQYF. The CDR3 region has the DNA TGCAGCGTTGAAGAAGTCCTGGTAGAAGGGGGGGAGCAGTACTTC.

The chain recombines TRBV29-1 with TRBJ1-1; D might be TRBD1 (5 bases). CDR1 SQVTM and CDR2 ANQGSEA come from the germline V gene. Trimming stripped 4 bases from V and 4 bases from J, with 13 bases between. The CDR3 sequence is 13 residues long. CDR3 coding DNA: TGCAGCGTTGCCGGTGGGGCTCGCACTGAAGCTTTCTTT. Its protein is CSVAGGARTEAFF.

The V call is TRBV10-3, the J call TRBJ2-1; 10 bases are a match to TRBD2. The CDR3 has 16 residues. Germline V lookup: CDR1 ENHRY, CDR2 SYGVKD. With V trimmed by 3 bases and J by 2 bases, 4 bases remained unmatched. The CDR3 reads CAISDRSGGAYNEQFF. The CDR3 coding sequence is TGTGCCATCAGTGACCGAAGCGGGGGGGCCTACAATGAGCAGTTCTTC.

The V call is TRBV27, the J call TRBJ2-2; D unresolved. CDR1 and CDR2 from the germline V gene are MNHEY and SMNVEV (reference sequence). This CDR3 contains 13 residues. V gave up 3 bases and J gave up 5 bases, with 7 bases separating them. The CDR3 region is CASSFYKTGELFF. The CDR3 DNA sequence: TGTGCCAGCAGTTTTTATAAGACCGGGGAGCTGTTTTTT.

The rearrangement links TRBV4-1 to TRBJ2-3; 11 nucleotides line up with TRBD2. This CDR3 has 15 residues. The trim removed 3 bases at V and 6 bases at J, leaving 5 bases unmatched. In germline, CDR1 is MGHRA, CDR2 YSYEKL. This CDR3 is CASSHFSGGADTQYF. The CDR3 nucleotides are TGCGCCAGCAGCCATTTTAGCGGGGGGGCGGATACGCAGTATTTT.

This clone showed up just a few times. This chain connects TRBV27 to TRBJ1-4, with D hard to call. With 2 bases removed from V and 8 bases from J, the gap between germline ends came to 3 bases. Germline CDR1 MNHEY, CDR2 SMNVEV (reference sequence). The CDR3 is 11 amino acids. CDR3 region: CASSLHEKLFF. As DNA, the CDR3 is TGTGCCAGCAGTTTACACGAAAAACTGTTTTTT.

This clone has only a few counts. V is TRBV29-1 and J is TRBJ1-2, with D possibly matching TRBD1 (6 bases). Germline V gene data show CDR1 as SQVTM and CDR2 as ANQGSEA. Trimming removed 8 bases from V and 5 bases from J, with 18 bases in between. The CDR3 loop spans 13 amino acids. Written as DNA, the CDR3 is TGCAGCATAAACGCGGGGGCTAGTTATGGCTACACCTTC. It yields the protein CSINAGASYGYTF.

CDR3: CASMQAHTTGELFF. DNA of the CDR3: TGTGCCAGCATGCAGGCCCACACCACCGGGGAGCTGTTTTTT. The chain combines TRBV2 with TRBJ2-2; D unresolved. The CDR3 sequence is 14 residues long. Per germline, CDR1 SNHLY and CDR2 FYNNEI. Trimming cost V 7 bases and J 4 bases, with 13 bases left between them.

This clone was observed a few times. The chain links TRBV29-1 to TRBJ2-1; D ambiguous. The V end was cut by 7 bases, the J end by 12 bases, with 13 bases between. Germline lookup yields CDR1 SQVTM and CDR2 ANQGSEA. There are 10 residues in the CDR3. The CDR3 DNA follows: TGCAGCGCCGTAGTCCTGGGGCAGTTCTTC. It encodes CSAVVLGQFF.

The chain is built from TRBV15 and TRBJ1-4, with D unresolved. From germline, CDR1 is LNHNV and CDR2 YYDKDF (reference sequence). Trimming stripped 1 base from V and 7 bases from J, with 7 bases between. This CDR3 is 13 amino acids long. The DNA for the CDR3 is TGTGCCACCAGCAGAGTTCGGGGTGAAAAACTGTTTTTT. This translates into CATSRVRGEKLFF. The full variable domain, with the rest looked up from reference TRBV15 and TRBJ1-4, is DAMVIQNPRYQVTQFGKPVTLSCSQTLNHNVMYWYQQKSSQAPKLLFHYYDKDFNNEADTPDNFQSRRPNTSFCFLDIRSPGLGDTAMYLCATSRVRGEKLFFGSGTQLSVL.

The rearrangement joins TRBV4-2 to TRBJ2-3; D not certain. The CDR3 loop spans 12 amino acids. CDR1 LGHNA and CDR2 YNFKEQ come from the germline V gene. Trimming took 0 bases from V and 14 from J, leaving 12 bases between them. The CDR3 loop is CASSQDPSLWYF. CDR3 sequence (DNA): TGTGCCAGCAGCCAAGATCCCTCGCTCTGGTATTTT.

CDR3 coding DNA: TGTGCCAGCAGTTACTCCCCGGGGCGAAGCAATCAGCCCCAGCATTTT. This translates into CASSYSPGRSNQPQHF. V gene TRBV6-6 combines with J gene TRBJ1-5, with a possible D match to TRBD1 (5 bases). V lost 0 bases and J lost 1, with 10 bases in between. Germline lookup yields CDR1 MNHNY and CDR2 SVGAGI (reference sequence). The CDR3 is made up of 16 amino acids.

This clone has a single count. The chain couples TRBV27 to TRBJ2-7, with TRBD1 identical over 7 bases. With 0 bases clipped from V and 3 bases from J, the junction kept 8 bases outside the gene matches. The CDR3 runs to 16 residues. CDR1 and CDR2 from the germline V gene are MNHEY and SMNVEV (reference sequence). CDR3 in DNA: TGTGCCAGCAGTTTATCGATGGGACAGCGAAACTACGAGCAGTACTTC. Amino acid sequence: CASSLSMGQRNYEQYF.

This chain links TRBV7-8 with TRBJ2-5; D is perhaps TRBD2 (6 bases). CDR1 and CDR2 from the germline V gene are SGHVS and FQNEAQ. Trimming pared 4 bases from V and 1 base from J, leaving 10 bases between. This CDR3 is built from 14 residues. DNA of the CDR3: TGTGCCAGCAGCTGGACCGGGGGCCAAGAGACCCAGTACTTC. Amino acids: CASSWTGGQETQYF.

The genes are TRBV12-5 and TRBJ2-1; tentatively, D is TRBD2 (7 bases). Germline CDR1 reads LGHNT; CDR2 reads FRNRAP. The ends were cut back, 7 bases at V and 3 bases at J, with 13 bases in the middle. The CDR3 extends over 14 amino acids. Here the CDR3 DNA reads TGTGCTAGTGAGATCGGGGGGCTCTACAATGAGCAGTTCTTC. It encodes CASEIGGLYNEQFF.

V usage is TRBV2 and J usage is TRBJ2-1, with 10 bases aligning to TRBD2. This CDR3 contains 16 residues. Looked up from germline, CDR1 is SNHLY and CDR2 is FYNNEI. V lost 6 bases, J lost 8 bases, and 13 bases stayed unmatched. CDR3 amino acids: CASSGLADLAGDEQFF. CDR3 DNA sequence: TGTGCCAGCAGCGGACTAGCGGATCTCGCTGGCGATGAGCAGTTCTTC.

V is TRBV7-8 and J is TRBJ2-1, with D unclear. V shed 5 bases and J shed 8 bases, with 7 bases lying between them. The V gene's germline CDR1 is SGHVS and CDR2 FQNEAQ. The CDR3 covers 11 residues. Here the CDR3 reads CASSRYDEQFF. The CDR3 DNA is TGTGCCAGCAGCCGTTACGATGAGCAGTTCTTC.

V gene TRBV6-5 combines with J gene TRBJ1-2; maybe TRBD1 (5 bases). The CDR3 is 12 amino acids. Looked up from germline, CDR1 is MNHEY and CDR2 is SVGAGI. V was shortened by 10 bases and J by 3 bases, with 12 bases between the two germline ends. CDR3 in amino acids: CAMAGNDYGYTF. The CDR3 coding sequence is TGTGCCATGGCAGGGAATGACTATGGCTACACCTTC.

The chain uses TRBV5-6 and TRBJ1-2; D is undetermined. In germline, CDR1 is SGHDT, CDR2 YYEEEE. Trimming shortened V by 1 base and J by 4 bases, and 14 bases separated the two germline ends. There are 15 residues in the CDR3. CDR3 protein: CASSLRESAFYGYTF. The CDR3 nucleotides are TGTGCCAGCAGCTTGCGGGAATCCGCCTTCTATGGCTACACCTTC.

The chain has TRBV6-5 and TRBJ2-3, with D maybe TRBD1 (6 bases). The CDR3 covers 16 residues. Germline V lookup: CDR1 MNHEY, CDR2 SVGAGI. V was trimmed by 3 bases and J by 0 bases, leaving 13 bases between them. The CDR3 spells CASSYLSGTSTDTQYF. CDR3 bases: TGTGCCAGCAGTTATCTCTCCGGGACAAGCACAGATACGCAGTATTTT.

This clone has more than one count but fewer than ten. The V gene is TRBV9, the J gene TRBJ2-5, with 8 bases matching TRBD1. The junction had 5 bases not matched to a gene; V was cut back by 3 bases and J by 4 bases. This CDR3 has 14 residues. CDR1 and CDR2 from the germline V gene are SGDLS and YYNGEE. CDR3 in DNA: TGTGCCAGCAGCGGGGGACAGGTTGCAGAGACCCAGTACTTC. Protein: CASSGGQVAETQYF.

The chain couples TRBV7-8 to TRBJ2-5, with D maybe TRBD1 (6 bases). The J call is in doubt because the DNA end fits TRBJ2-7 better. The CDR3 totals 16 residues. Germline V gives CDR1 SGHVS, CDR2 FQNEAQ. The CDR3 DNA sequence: TGTGCCAGCAGCACAGGGACCCTCAATATACCCTACGAGCAGTACTTC. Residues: CASSTGTLNIPYEQYF.

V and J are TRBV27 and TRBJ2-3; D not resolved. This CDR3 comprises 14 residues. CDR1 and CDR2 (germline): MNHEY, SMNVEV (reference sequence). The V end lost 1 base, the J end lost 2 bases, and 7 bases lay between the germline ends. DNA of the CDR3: TGTGCCAGCAGTTTATTGGGGTTCACAGATACGCAGTATTTT. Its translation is CASSLLGFTDTQYF.

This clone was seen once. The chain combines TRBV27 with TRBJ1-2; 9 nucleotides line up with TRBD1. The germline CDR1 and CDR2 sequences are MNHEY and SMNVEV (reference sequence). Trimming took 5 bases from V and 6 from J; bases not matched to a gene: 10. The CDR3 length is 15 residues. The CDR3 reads CASSTRTGAHHGYTF. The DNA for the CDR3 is TGTGCCAGCAGTACTCGGACAGGGGCCCATCATGGCTACACCTTC.

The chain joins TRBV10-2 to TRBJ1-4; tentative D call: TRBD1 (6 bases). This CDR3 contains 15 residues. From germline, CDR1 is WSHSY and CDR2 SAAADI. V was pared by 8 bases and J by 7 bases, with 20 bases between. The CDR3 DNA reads TGCGCCAGCTCCAACGGGGGGGGCCATGGTGAAAAACTGTTTTTT. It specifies CASSNGGGHGEKLFF.

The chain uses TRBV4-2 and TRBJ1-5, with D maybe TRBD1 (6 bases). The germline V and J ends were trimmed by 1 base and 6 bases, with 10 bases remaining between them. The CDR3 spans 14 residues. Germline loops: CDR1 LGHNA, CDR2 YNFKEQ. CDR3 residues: CASSQGTDGQPQHF. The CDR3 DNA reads TGTGCCAGCAGCCAAGGGACAGATGGTCAGCCCCAGCATTTT.

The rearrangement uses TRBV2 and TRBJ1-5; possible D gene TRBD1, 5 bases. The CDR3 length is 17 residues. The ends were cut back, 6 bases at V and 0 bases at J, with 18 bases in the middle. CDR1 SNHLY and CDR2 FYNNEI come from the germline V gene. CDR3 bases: TGTGCCAGCAGCGGACATCTTAAGGAAGTTAGCAATCAGCCCCAGCATTTT. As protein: CASSGHLKEVSNQPQHF. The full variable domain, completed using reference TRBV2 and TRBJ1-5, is EPEVTQTPSHQVTQMGQEVILRCVPISNHLYFYWYRQILGQKVEFLVSFYNNEISEKSEIFDDQFSVERPDGSNFTLKIRSTKLEDSAMYFCASSGHLKEVSNQPQHFGDGTRLSIL.

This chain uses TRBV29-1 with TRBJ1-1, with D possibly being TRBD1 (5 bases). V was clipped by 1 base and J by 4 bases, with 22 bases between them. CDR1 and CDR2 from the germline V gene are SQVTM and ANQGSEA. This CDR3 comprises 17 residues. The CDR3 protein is CSVEGSASDLGGTEAFF. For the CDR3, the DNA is TGCAGCGTTGAAGGGTCTGCATCAGACCTCGGGGGCACTGAAGCTTTCTTT. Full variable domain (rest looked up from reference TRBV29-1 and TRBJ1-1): SAVISQKPSRDICQRGTSLTIQCQVDSQVTMMFWYRQQPGQSLTLIATANQGSEATYESGFVIDKFPISRPNLTFSTLTVSNMSPEDSSIYLCSVEGSASDLGGTEAFFGQGTRLTVV.